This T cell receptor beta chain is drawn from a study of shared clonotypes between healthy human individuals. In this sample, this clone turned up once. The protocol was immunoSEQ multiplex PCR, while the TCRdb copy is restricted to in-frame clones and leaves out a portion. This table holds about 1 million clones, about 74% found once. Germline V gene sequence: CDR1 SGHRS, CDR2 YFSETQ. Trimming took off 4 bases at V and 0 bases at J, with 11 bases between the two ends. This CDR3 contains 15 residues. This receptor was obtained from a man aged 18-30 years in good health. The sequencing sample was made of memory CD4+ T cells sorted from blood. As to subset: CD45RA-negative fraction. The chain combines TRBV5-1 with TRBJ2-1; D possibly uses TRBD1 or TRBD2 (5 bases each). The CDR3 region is CASSRSGSSYNEQFF. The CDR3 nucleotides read TGCGCCAGCAGCAGATCAGGGAGCTCCTACAATGAGCAGTTCTTC.